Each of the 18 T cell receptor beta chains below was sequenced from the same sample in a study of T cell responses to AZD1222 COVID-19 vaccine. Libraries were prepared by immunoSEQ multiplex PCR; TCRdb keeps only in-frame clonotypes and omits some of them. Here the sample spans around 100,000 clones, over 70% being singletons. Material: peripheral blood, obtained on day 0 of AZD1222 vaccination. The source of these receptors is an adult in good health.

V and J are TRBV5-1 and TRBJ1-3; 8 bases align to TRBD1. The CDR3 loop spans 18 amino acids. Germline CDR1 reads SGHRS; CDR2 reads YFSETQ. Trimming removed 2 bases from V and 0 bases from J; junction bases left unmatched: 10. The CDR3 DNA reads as TGCGCCAGCAGCTTTCTCCAGGGGGCATCGAGCTCTGGAAACACCATATATTTT. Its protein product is CASSFLQGASSSGNTIYF.

The CDR3 DNA reads TGTGCCAGCTCACTCCAGCAGACTGAAGCTTTCTTT. This translates into CASSLQQTEAFF. The J gene is TRBJ1-1, the V gene TRBV18; D remains unclear. Germline CDR1 is KGHSH and CDR2 is LQKENI. Deletions cut 4 bases from V and 5 bases from J, with 8 bases between. The CDR3 runs to 12 residues.

The CDR3, as DNA: TGTGCCAGCAGTCGATTCAGGGGGTACGAGCAGTACTTC. Protein product: CASSRFRGYEQYF. This chain connects TRBV6-2 or TRBV6-3 to TRBJ2-7, with 7 bases lining up with TRBD1. The germline V gene encodes CDR1 MNHEY and CDR2 SVGEGT. The CDR3 is 13 residues long. Germline trimming cut 5 bases from V and 4 bases from J; bases unmatched to any gene: 5.

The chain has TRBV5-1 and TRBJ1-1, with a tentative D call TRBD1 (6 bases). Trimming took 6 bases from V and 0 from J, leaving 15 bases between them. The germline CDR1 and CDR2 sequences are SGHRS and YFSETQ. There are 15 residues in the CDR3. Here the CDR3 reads CASMWGALMNTEAFF. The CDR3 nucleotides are TGCGCCAGCATGTGGGGGGCCTTGATGAACACTGAAGCTTTCTTT.

The CDR3: CATLNGRGQYF. Here the CDR3 DNA reads TGTGCCACTTTAAACGGTCGTGGGCAGTACTTC. The chain links TRBV28 to TRBJ2-7; no clear D gene. Germline V lookup: CDR1 MDHEN, CDR2 SYDVKM. The CDR3 is 11 residues long. Trimming pared 10 bases from V and 9 bases from J, leaving 16 bases between.

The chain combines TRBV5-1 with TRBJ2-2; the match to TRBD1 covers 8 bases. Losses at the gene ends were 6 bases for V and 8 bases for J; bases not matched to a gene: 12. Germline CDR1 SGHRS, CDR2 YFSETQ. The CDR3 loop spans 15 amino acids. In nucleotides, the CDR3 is TGCGCCAGCACCCTACGGACAGGGAGTGCGGGGGAGCTGTTTTTT. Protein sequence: CASTLRTGSAGELFF.

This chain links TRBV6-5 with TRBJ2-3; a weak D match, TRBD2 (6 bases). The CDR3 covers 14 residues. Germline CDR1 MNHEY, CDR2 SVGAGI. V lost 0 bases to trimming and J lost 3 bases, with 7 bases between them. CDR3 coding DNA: TGTGCCAGCAGTTACTCGGAGGGGACAGATACGCAGTATTTT. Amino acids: CASSYSEGTDTQYF.

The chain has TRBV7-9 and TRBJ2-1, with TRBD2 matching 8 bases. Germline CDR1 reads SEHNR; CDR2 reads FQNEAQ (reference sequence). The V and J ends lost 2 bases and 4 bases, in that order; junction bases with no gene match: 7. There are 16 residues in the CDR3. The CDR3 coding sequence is TGTGCCAGCAGCTTAACGACTAGCGCCATTTACAATGAGCAGTTCTTC. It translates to CASSLTTSAIYNEQFF.

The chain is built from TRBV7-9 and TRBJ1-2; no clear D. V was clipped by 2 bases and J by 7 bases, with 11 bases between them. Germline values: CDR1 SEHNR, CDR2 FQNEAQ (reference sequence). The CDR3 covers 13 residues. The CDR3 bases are TGTGCCAGCAGCTTATACGTCCCCACTGGCTACACCTTC. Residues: CASSLYVPTGYTF. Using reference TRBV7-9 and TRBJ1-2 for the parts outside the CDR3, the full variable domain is DTGVSQNPRHKITKRGQNVTFRCDPISEHNRLYWYRQTLGQGPEFLTYFQNEAQLEKSRLLSDRFSAERPKGSFSTLEIQRTEQGDSAMYLCASSLYVPTGYTFGSGTRLTVV.

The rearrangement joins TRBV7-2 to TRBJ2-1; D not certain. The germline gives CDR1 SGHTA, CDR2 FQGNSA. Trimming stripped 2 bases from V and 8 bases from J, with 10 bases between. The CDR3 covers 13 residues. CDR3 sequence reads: CASSLLNFDEQFF. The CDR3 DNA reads TGTGCCAGCAGCTTACTTAATTTCGATGAGCAGTTCTTC.

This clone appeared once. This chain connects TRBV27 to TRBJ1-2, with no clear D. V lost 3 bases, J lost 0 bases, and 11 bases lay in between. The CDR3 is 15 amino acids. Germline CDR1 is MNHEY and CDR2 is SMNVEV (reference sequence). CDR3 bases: TGTGCCAGCAGTTTGTCCCCAATATCTAACTATGGCTACACCTTC. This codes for CASSLSPISNYGYTF.

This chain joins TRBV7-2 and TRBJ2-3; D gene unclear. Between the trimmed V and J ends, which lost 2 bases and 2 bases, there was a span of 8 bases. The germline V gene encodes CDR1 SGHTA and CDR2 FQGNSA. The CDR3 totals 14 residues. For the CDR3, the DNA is TGTGCCAGCAGCTTACGTGCGTCCACAGATACGCAGTATTTT. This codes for CASSLRASTDTQYF. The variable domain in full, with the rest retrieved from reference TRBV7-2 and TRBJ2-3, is GAGVSQSPSNKVTEKGKDVELRCDPISGHTALYWYRQSLGQGLEFLIYFQGNSAPDKSGLPSDRFSAERTGGSVSTLTIQRTQQEDSAVYLCASSLRASTDTQYFGPGTRLTVL.

CDR3 coding DNA: TGTGCCAGCAGGACCCCTGGAAACACCATATATTTT. Its protein is CASRTPGNTIYF. This chain connects TRBV6-5 to TRBJ1-3, with no clear D. Looked up from germline, CDR1 is MNHEY and CDR2 is SVGAGI. V lost 6 bases, J lost 2 bases, and 5 bases lay in between. This CDR3 region has 12 residues.

The CDR3: CAISESGLSNQPQHF. DNA for the CDR3: TGTGCCATCAGTGAGTCCGGGCTTAGCAATCAGCCCCAGCATTTT. The chain links TRBV10-3 to TRBJ1-5; D call uncertain. The germline V and J ends were trimmed by 0 bases and 0 bases, with 6 bases remaining between them. The CDR3 loop spans 15 amino acids. The V gene's germline CDR1 is ENHRY and CDR2 SYGVKD.

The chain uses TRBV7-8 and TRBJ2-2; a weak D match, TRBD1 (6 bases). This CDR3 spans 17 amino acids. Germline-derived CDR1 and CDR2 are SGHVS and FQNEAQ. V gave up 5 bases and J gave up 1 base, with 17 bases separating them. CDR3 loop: CASSPPSTGWNTGELFF. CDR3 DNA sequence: TGTGCCAGCAGCCCACCTTCGACAGGCTGGAACACCGGGGAGCTGTTTTTT.

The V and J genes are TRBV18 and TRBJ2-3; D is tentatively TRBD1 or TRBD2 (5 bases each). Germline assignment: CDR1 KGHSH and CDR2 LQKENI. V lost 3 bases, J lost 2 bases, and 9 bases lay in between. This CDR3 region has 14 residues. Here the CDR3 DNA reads TGTGCCAGCTCACCTCCGGGGCCCACAGATACGCAGTATTTT. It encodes CASSPPGPTDTQYF.

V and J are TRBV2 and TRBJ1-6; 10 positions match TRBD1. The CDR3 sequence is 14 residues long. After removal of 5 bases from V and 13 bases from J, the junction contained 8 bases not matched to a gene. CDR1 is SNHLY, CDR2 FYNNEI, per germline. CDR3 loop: CASSQTGGLVPLHF. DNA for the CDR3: TGTGCCAGCAGTCAGACAGGGGGCTTGGTGCCCCTCCACTTT.

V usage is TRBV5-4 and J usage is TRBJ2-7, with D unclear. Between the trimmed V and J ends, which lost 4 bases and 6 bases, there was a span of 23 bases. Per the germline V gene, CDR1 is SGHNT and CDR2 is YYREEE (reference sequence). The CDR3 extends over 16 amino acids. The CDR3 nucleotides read TGTGCCAGCAGCCCGGACCTATCGGTTATCGGTTCCGAGCAGTACTTC. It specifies CASSPDLSVIGSEQYF.